Listed below are T cell receptor beta chains from one sample, sequenced in a study of CD8+ T cells in alopecia areata. Using immunoSEQ multiplex PCR, the repertoire was profiled, and TCRdb retains in-frame clones only, with some absent. The top ten hold less than 30% of the sample, which has roughly 110,000 clones, over 80% seen once. The material sequenced was CD8+ T cells sorted from blood, taken at week 24, from a patient treated with tofacitinib. The receptors were sampled from a human donor with alopecia areata. Both conserved end residues are part of each CDR3. D genes are given only for firm matches. Clone size is not always given. Where it is, it says once, few, many or a class for expanded clones.

v_call	d_call	clone_size	j_call	cdr3_length	cdr3_nt	cdr3_aa
TRBV5-6	TRBD2	NA	TRBJ2-1	13	TGTGCCAGCAGCCTCGGGACTAGCGGGGCACAGTTCTTC	CASSLGTSGAQFF
TRBV2	NA	NA	TRBJ2-2	16	TGTGCCAGCAATTCAGCACTCTCGAAGAACACCGGGGAGCTGTTTTTT	CASNSALSKNTGELFF
TRBV7-9	NA	NA	TRBJ1-5	16	TGTGCCAGCAGCTCCACTGACAGCCTCAGCAATCAGCCCCAGCATTTT	CASSSTDSLSNQPQHF
TRBV9	NA	NA	TRBJ2-3	12	TGTGCCAGCAGCACAAACACAGATACGCAGTATTTT	CASSTNTDTQYF
TRBV30	NA	NA	TRBJ2-1	15	TGTGCCTGGAGTCCCGGGGCGGGGGCCTACAGTGAGCAGTTCTTC	CAWSPGAGAYSEQFF
TRBV29-1	NA	few	TRBJ2-7	12	TGCAGCGTTGAGGGCAGAAGGGGCGAGCAGTACTTC	CSVEGRRGEQYF
TRBV28	NA	NA	TRBJ2-5	14	TGTGCCAGCAGGCCCAGGGCGGCAGTGGAGGTCCAGTACTTC	CASRPRAAVEVQYF
TRBV29-1	NA	NA	TRBJ1-1	11	TGCAGCGTTGTTCTGAACACTGAAGCTTTCTTT	CSVVLNTEAFF
TRBV5-6	NA	NA	TRBJ1-5	14	TGTGCCAGCAGCTTTTCAGGGGGCAATCAGCCCCAGCATTTT	CASSFSGGNQPQHF
TRBV7-8	NA	NA	TRBJ1-5	15	TGTGCCAGCAGCTTAGTCATATCTAGCAATCAGCCCCAGCATTTT	CASSLVISSNQPQHF
TRBV5-1	NA	NA	TRBJ1-2	14	TGCGCCAGCAGCTTGACAGGCCCTAACTATGGCTACACCTTC	CASSLTGPNYGYTF
TRBV19	NA	NA	TRBJ1-2	16	TGTGCCAGTAGCCTTCCCGAGGGTGTCCGGGTCTATGGCTACACCTTC	CASSLPEGVRVYGYTF
TRBV19	NA	NA	TRBJ2-2	16	TGTGCCAGCCGACCAGAGAGCGGACAGAACACCGGGGAGCTGTTTTTT	CASRPESGQNTGELFF
TRBV12-5	TRBD1	once	TRBJ2-5	17	TGTGCTAGTGCCGACCGACACAGGGGCCTAATCGAAGAGACCCAGTACTTC	CASADRHRGLIEETQYF
TRBV7-9	NA	once	TRBJ2-1	15	TGTGCCAGCACGGGACGGGACGCGAAGAGGGATGAGCAGTTCTTC	CASTGRDAKRDEQFF
TRBV7-9	NA	few	TRBJ2-2	16	TGTGCCAGCAGCCCCCCGGGCAGTTCGAGAACCGGGGAGCTGTTTTTT	CASSPPGSSRTGELFF
TRBV7-2	NA	once	TRBJ2-1	12	TGTGCCAGCAGCTTTAATCACAATGAGCAGTTCTTC	CASSFNHNEQFF
TRBV4-3	NA	NA	TRBJ2-2	15	TGCGCCAGCAGCGACTTCAAGGAGGACACCGGGGAGCTGTTTTTT	CASSDFKEDTGELFF
TRBV5-6	NA	NA	TRBJ2-1	12	TGTGCCAGCAGCTTTTCCGGGAATGAGCAGTTCTTC	CASSFSGNEQFF
TRBV6-5	TRBD1	NA	TRBJ1-5	14	TGTGCCAGCAGTTTAGGACAGGGGCATCAGCCCCAGCATTTT	CASSLGQGHQPQHF
TRBV25-1	NA	NA	TRBJ1-1	11	TGTGCCAGCAGTGAATTGGCGCGGGCTTTCTTT	CASSELARAFF
TRBV7-9	TRBD2	few	TRBJ2-3	17	TGTGCCAGCAGCTTAGCGTCTAGCGGTATAGGCACAGATACGCAGTATTTT	CASSLASSGIGTDTQYF
TRBV21-1	NA	NA	TRBJ2-5	15	TGTGCCAGCAGCAAGAGACAGGCGCAGAGGGAGACCCAGTACTTC	CASSKRQAQRETQYF
TRBV18	NA	NA	TRBJ2-5	16	TGTGCCAGCTCACCACCGGTTTCAGGCACCCAAGAGACCCAGTACTTC	CASSPPVSGTQETQYF
TRBV6-5	NA	NA	TRBJ2-1	14	TGTGCCAGCAGGACAGGTTCCTCCTACAATGAGCAGTTCTTC	CASRTGSSYNEQFF
TRBV7-6	TRBD2	NA	TRBJ2-3	15	TGTGCCAGCAGGCCTATGGGGGGGGGATCAGATACGCAGTATTTT	CASRPMGGGSDTQYF
TRBV2	NA	NA	TRBJ1-6	15	TGTGCCAGCAGTGTTACAGGGACCTATAATTCACCCCTCCACTTT	CASSVTGTYNSPLHF
TRBV19	NA	NA	TRBJ2-7	15	TGTGCCAGTAGTCCCAGGCAGGGGTCGGGGTACCAGCAGTACTTC	CASSPRQGSGYQQYF
TRBV2	NA	NA	TRBJ2-7	14	TGTGCCAGCAGTGAACGAGGGAGTCCCTACGAGCAGTACTTC	CASSERGSPYEQYF
TRBV7-9	TRBD2	once	TRBJ2-7	14	TGTGCCAGCACCCTGGGGGGGAACTCCTACGAGCAGTACTTC	CASTLGGNSYEQYF
TRBV29-1	NA	once	TRBJ2-2	16	TGCAGCGTTGAAGGTAGAAGGGGTTCTGGCACCGGGGAGCTGTTTTTT	CSVEGRRGSGTGELFF
TRBV6-5	NA	NA	TRBJ1-1	15	TGTGCCAGCAGTTCCCTACGTGGATTGAACACTGAAGCATTCTTT	CASSSLRGLNTEAFF
TRBV5-5	NA	NA	TRBJ2-7	13	TGTGCCAGCAGCTTGAGGACGGCCTACGAGCAGTACTTC	CASSLRTAYEQYF
TRBV6-5	NA	NA	TRBJ1-4	14	TGTGCCAGCAGTCCACAGGGTTATGGTGAAAAACTGTTTTTT	CASSPQGYGEKLFF
TRBV7-6	TRBD1	once	TRBJ2-7	19	TGTGCCAGCAGCTCTAGACAGACCGACAGGGGGGAGCTTAGCTACGAGCAGTACTTC	CASSSRQTDRGELSYEQYF
TRBV11-2	NA	NA	TRBJ2-7	15	TGTGCCAGCAGATCGGGCCCTAAGGAACGACACGAGCAGTACTTC	CASRSGPKERHEQYF
TRBV19	NA	NA	TRBJ1-2	13	TGTGCCAGTAGTGCCGGGACGAATGATGGCTACACCTTC	CASSAGTNDGYTF
TRBV10-3	TRBD1	NA	TRBJ2-7	17	TGTGCCATCAGTGGCCCACCGGAGGACAGGGGGCAGTACGAGCAGTACTTC	CAISGPPEDRGQYEQYF
TRBV7-9	NA	NA	TRBJ2-1	15	TGTGCCAGCAGCTCCGACGGGGGCCTGGGACGTGAGCAGTTCTTC	CASSSDGGLGREQFF
TRBV4-2	NA	NA	TRBJ2-7	15	TGTGCCAGCAGCCAAGATAGTAACAGACCCTACGAGCAGTACTTC	CASSQDSNRPYEQYF
TRBV28	NA	once	TRBJ2-1	16	TGTGCCAGCAGTCCCCCCCCCAGGGGCCACAACAATGAGCAGTTCTTC	CASSPPPRGHNNEQFF
TRBV27	TRBD1	NA	TRBJ2-3	15	TGTGCCAGCAGTTTACGACAGGGCCCCACAGATACGCAGTATTTT	CASSLRQGPTDTQYF
TRBV2	NA	NA	TRBJ2-3	12	TGTGCCACCCCGGGGGGCACAGATACGCAGTATTTT	CATPGGTDTQYF
TRBV21-1	NA	NA	TRBJ2-3	18	TGTGCCAGCAGCAAAGCTAGAGGACTAGCGGCAGGCACAGATACGCAGTATTTT	CASSKARGLAAGTDTQYF
TRBV6-5	NA	NA	TRBJ2-1	13	TGTGCCAGCAGTTACTCGTCTAGCGATGAGCAGTTCTTC	CASSYSSSDEQFF
TRBV27	NA	NA	TRBJ2-7	11	TGTGCCAGCAGAGGTGGTGGGGAGCAGTACTTC	CASRGGGEQYF
TRBV27	NA	NA	TRBJ2-6	14	TGTGCCAGCTCCCCGGGATCTGGGGCCAACGTCCTGACTTTC	CASSPGSGANVLTF
TRBV7-9	TRBD1	NA	TRBJ2-7	15	TGTGCCAGCAGCTTAGTGGGGACAGGGGGCCACGAGCAGTACTTC	CASSLVGTGGHEQYF
TRBV7-9	TRBD1	NA	TRBJ1-4	14	TGTGCCAGCAGCACCAGGGGGGGTCGGGAAAAACTGTTTTTT	CASSTRGGREKLFF
TRBV10-3	TRBD2	NA	TRBJ2-7	15	TGTGCCATCAGTATCGGACTAGAAGGATCCTACGAGCAGTACTTC	CAISIGLEGSYEQYF
TRBV9	TRBD2	NA	TRBJ2-1	16	TGTGCCAGCAGCCCCTTCACTAGCGGGGGGGCAAATGAGCAGTTCTTC	CASSPFTSGGANEQFF
TRBV29-1	TRBD1	once	TRBJ2-5	17	TGCAGCGTTGAAGATCGAATGAGGGACAGGGGTTTGGAGACCCAGTACTTC	CSVEDRMRDRGLETQYF
TRBV30	NA	NA	TRBJ2-6	15	TGTGCCTGGAGTGGGCACATAGGTGGGGCCAACGTCCTGACTTTC	CAWSGHIGGANVLTF
TRBV4-1	NA	NA	TRBJ1-3	17	TGCGCCAGCAGCCAAGAGCTAAGGGACCTCGCTGGAAACACCATATATTTT	CASSQELRDLAGNTIYF
TRBV6-1	NA	NA	TRBJ1-5	15	TGTGCCAGCAGTGGCTTGTCCGTCGACAATCAGCCCCAGCATTTT	CASSGLSVDNQPQHF